This T cell receptor (beta chain) emerged from a study of T cell responses to AZD1222 COVID-19 vaccine. General observations from the study: Spike was spanned by vaccine-associated CD4 TCRs, which were dominant at 160-218 and 743-854. The study reported that nearly half of spike-specific TCRs target unmutated variant regions. Donor demographics were predominantly white British with a female majority; clonal diversity may be underestimated.

For this clone: What it binds is unknown.

Data came from immunoSEQ multiplex PCR; TCRdb stores just in-frame clones and leaves some out. Of 140,000 to 150,000 clones listed, more than 85% are singletons. The CDR3 loop spans 16 amino acids. In germline, CDR1 is LGHDT, CDR2 YNNKEL (reference sequence). Trimming removed 2 bases at V and 6 bases at J, with 14 bases between. This clonotype originated in an adult in good health. The chain carries TRBV3-1 (or the pseudogene TRBV3-2) and TRBJ1-6, with D hard to call. Source: peripheral blood, taken on day 0 of AZD1222 vaccination. The CDR3 DNA reads TGTGCCAGCAGCCAACCTGGGGATTTGGGTAATTCACCCCTCCACTTT. Protein sequence: CASSQPGDLGNSPLHF.